This is a list of T cell receptor beta chains from one sample in a study of blood T cell repertoires in COVID-19. Produced via immunoSEQ multiplex PCR; TCRdb's table is partial and in-frame only. The table lists 70,000 to 95,000 clones, 81% of them singletons. The sample was peripheral blood. The receptors here all came from a human donor in a cohort sampled during active COVID-19. CDR3s include the opening cysteine and the closing phenylalanine or tryptophan. A D gene is named only where the DNA matches it firmly. The listing skips clone size in some rows; elsewhere it reads once, few, many or a size class.

CDR3 DNA: TGTGCCAGCAGTTCTAGCGGGGGGGTCTTCTACGAGCAGTACTTC
CDR3 protein: CASSSSGGVFYEQYF
V gene: TRBV6-1
D gene: TRBD2
J gene: TRBJ2-7
clone size: .

CDR3 DNA: TGTGCCAGCAGTGAACAGGCCCGGTATACGCAGTATTTT
CDR3 protein: CASSEQARYTQYF
V gene: TRBV6-4
D gene: .
J gene: TRBJ2-3
clone size: .

CDR3 DNA: TGTGCCAGCACCAGGGACAGGGGAGAGACCCAGTACTTC
CDR3 protein: CASTRDRGETQYF
V gene: TRBV6-6
D gene: TRBD1
J gene: TRBJ2-5
clone size: once

CDR3 DNA: .
CDR3 protein: CASSPAVGTGNTF
V gene: TRBV18
D gene: .
J gene: TRBJ1-2
clone size: .

CDR3 DNA: TGTGCCAGCAGCCCAAGGGCAGGGAATACTGAAGCTTTCTTT
CDR3 protein: CASSPRAGNTEAFF
V gene: TRBV7-3
D gene: .
J gene: TRBJ1-1
clone size: .

CDR3 DNA: TGTGCCAGCAGCTCGAACGCGGGGTATGAAAAACTGTTTTTT
CDR3 protein: CASSSNAGYEKLFF
V gene: TRBV7-8
D gene: .
J gene: TRBJ1-4
clone size: .

CDR3 DNA: TGTGCCAGCAGTGACGGTTTTCCAGGGGTAGGCGGAGATACGCAGTATTTT
CDR3 protein: CASSDGFPGVGGDTQYF
V gene: TRBV2
D gene: .
J gene: TRBJ2-3
clone size: .

CDR3 DNA: TGTGCCAGCAGTCCTTGGGACAGACCGAACACTGAAGCTTTCTTT
CDR3 protein: CASSPWDRPNTEAFF
V gene: TRBV27
D gene: TRBD1
J gene: TRBJ1-1
clone size: .

CDR3 DNA: TGTGCCAGCAGCTTAAATCTGGGGGCATACACCGGGGAGCTGTTTTTT
CDR3 protein: CASSLNLGAYTGELFF
V gene: TRBV7-3
D gene: .
J gene: TRBJ2-2
clone size: once

CDR3 DNA: TGTGCCAGCAGATCCACAGGGGGGGATTCACCCCTCCACTTT
CDR3 protein: CASRSTGGDSPLHF
V gene: TRBV5-4
D gene: TRBD1
J gene: TRBJ1-6
clone size: .

CDR3 DNA: TGTGCCAGCTCACCTTCAGAAAACACTGAAGCTTTCTTT
CDR3 protein: CASSPSENTEAFF
V gene: TRBV18
D gene: .
J gene: TRBJ1-1
clone size: .

CDR3 DNA: TGTGCCAGCTCCCCGACGGGTATTCCCCGGGGATACAATGAGCAGTTCTTC
CDR3 protein: CASSPTGIPRGYNEQFF
V gene: TRBV9
D gene: .
J gene: TRBJ2-1
clone size: .

CDR3 DNA: TGCAGTTCTCCCGGCTACACCTTC
CDR3 protein: CSSPGYTF
V gene: TRBV20-1
D gene: .
J gene: TRBJ1-2
clone size: .

CDR3 DNA: TGTGCCATCAGTGAGTCTACTGCCCGAGGTGGCTACACCTTC
CDR3 protein: CAISESTARGGYTF
V gene: TRBV10-3
D gene: .
J gene: TRBJ1-2
clone size: .

CDR3 DNA: TGTGCCAGCAGCCAAGGAGGGAAGGGCTCACCCCTCCACTTT
CDR3 protein: CASSQGGKGSPLHF
V gene: TRBV3-1/TRBV3-2
D gene: .
J gene: TRBJ1-6
clone size: .

CDR3 DNA: TGTGCCAGCAGCGCGGGGACAGTCTCTGGAAACACCATATATTTT
CDR3 protein: CASSAGTVSGNTIYF
V gene: TRBV9
D gene: TRBD1
J gene: TRBJ1-3
clone size: .

CDR3 DNA: TGTGCCACCAGCACCGATCGACAGGGGAGCTATGGCTACACCTTC
CDR3 protein: CATSTDRQGSYGYTF
V gene: TRBV15
D gene: TRBD1
J gene: TRBJ1-2
clone size: .

CDR3 DNA: TGTGCCAGTAGTATACAGGGCTCCGGGACCCAGTACTTC
CDR3 protein: CASSIQGSGTQYF
V gene: TRBV19
D gene: .
J gene: TRBJ2-5
clone size: once

CDR3 DNA: TGTGCCTGGAGTTCGCGACCGGGAAATAAGTTTTTT
CDR3 protein: CAWSSRPGNKFF
V gene: TRBV30
D gene: .
J gene: TRBJ1-4
clone size: .

CDR3 DNA: TGTGCCAGCAGTGAAGCAGGGGGCATTGGAAACACCATATATTTT
CDR3 protein: CASSEAGGIGNTIYF
V gene: TRBV25-1
D gene: TRBD1
J gene: TRBJ1-3
clone size: .

CDR3 DNA: TGTGCCAGCAGCTTGACGAGAGATTCAGGGGCCTCAGATACGCAGTATTTT
CDR3 protein: CASSLTRDSGASDTQYF
V gene: TRBV5-6
D gene: .
J gene: TRBJ2-3
clone size: few

CDR3 DNA: TGCGCCAGCAGCTTACGACAGGGCCGCGGGCCCCAGCATTTT
CDR3 protein: CASSLRQGRGPQHF
V gene: TRBV5-1
D gene: TRBD1
J gene: TRBJ1-5
clone size: .

CDR3 DNA: TGTGCCAGCAGCGTCGACAGGGGTACCACTGAAGCTTTCTTT
CDR3 protein: CASSVDRGTTEAFF
V gene: TRBV7-3
D gene: TRBD1
J gene: TRBJ1-1
clone size: .

CDR3 DNA: TGTGCCAGCAGTTCAACAGGGCCCTACCCTGAAGCTTTCTTT
CDR3 protein: CASSSTGPYPEAFF
V gene: TRBV6-5
D gene: .
J gene: TRBJ1-1
clone size: .

CDR3 DNA: TGTGCCAGCACTCCCAGGGGGCTCGGGGCCAACGTCCTGACTTTC
CDR3 protein: CASTPRGLGANVLTF
V gene: TRBV2
D gene: TRBD1
J gene: TRBJ2-6
clone size: few

CDR3 DNA: TGTGCCAGCTCAATAACAGGGCTTAATGAAAAACTGTTTTTT
CDR3 protein: CASSITGLNEKLFF
V gene: TRBV18
D gene: .
J gene: TRBJ1-4
clone size: .

CDR3 DNA: TGTGCCACCAGCCGCGTCGGGACAGAATCAAAGACCCAGTACTTC
CDR3 protein: CATSRVGTESKTQYF
V gene: TRBV15
D gene: TRBD1
J gene: TRBJ2-5
clone size: once

CDR3 DNA: TGTGCCAGCACCTCTAGGAGGCATACCTACGAGCAGTACTTC
CDR3 protein: CASTSRRHTYEQYF
V gene: TRBV7-8
D gene: .
J gene: TRBJ2-7
clone size: .

CDR3 DNA: TGTGCCAGCAGCCCCCGACAGGGGGCGGGAAACATTCAGTACTTC
CDR3 protein: CASSPRQGAGNIQYF
V gene: TRBV11-2
D gene: TRBD1
J gene: TRBJ2-4
clone size: .

CDR3 DNA: TGTGCCAGCAGCTTGGAACAGACCACTGAAGCTTTCTTT
CDR3 protein: CASSLEQTTEAFF
V gene: TRBV5-5
D gene: .
J gene: TRBJ1-1
clone size: .

CDR3 DNA: TGTGCCAGCAGCTTACAGGGCACCGGGGAGCTGTTTTTT
CDR3 protein: CASSLQGTGELFF
V gene: TRBV7-9
D gene: .
J gene: TRBJ2-2
clone size: .

CDR3 DNA: TGTGCCAGCAGTGAACAGGATACAGGGACCCAAAATGAAAAACTGTTTTTT
CDR3 protein: CASSEQDTGTQNEKLFF
V gene: TRBV2
D gene: .
J gene: TRBJ1-4
clone size: .

CDR3 DNA: TGTGCCAGTAGTACGGGGGGACCCCGCGGTGGCGGGGGGGTGTACGAGCAGTACTTC
CDR3 protein: CASSTGGPRGGGGVYEQYF
V gene: TRBV19
D gene: TRBD2
J gene: TRBJ2-7
clone size: .

CDR3 DNA: TGTGCTAGCAGCCCCGCCGCGGCGAGCACAGATACGCAGTATTTT
CDR3 protein: CASSPAAASTDTQYF
V gene: TRBV7-7
D gene: .
J gene: TRBJ2-3
clone size: .